One and the same sample provided the 11 T cell receptor beta chains below, sequenced in a study of vaccination and CD4 T cells after COVID-19. No cognate antigen is known for these TCRs. Researchers used the Oncomine TCR Beta short-read assay to sequence DNA from cultured CD4+ T cells. TCRdb recomputed calls from the PCR reads with MiXCR, one row per CDR3 protein. Here the sample spans fewer than 15,000 distinct CDR3 sequences, about two fifths being singletons. Regarding treatment: approximately nine-day PBMC culture with coronavirus spike peptide pools or control peptides (ViraFEST assay). The specimen sequenced was CD4+ T cells from blood, cultured in vitro. The receptors derive from a human donor who had recovered from COVID-19.

The chain uses TRBV4-1 and TRBJ1-2; D remains ambiguous. Germline V gene lookup returns CDR1 MGHRA and CDR2 YSYEKL. The CDR3 extends over 17 amino acids. V dropped 0 bases and J dropped 7 bases, with 21 bases sitting between them. The CDR3 bases are TGCGCCAGCAGCCAAGATCGCCGCCGCGTCCCCCGGGGTGGCTACACCTTC. It specifies CASSQDRRRVPRGGYTF.

The chain's CDR3 is CSADTGTGFYEQYF. The DNA for the CDR3 is TGCAGTGCAGATACCGGGACTGGCTTTTACGAGCAGTACTTC. V is TRBV20-1 and J is TRBJ2-7; perhaps TRBD2 as D (6 bases). Germline V CDR1 and CDR2: DFQATT, SNEGSKA (reference sequence). The CDR3 extends over 14 amino acids. V gave up 6 bases and J gave up 4 bases, with 19 bases separating them.

The gene calls are TRBV20-1 and TRBJ2-1; TRBD2 matches 8 bases. The CDR3 sequence is 13 residues long. CDR1 and CDR2 from the germline V gene are DFQATT and SNEGSKA (reference sequence). The CDR3 is CSSPRTSFNEQFF. The CDR3 coding sequence is TGCAGCAGTCCCCGGACTAGCTTCAATGAGCAGTTCTTC.

This clonotype was found a few times. This sequence joins TRBV25-1 and TRBJ1-2; D is unresolved. Per germline, CDR1 MGHDK and CDR2 SYGVNS. Trimming cost V 3 bases and J 2 bases, with 7 bases left between them. The CDR3 has 13 amino acids. The chain's CDR3 is CASSDVGNYGYTF. The CDR3 DNA follows: TGTGCCAGCAGTGATGTAGGGAACTATGGCTACACCTTC.

Only a few counts were recorded for this clonotype. The chain couples TRBV6-1 to TRBJ1-5, with D possibly matching TRBD1 (6 bases). Deletions cut 3 bases from V and 4 bases from J, with 16 bases between. Germline-derived CDR1 and CDR2 are MNHNS and SASEGT. The CDR3 runs 16 residues. This CDR3 is CASSDGMGAGNQPQHF. The DNA for the CDR3 is TGTGCCAGCAGTGACGGCATGGGGGCGGGGAATCAGCCCCAGCATTTT.

V and J are TRBV14 and TRBJ2-3; D tentatively fits TRBD1 or TRBD2 (6 bases each). V was pared by 1 base and J by 9 bases, with 11 bases between. The CDR3 extends over 13 amino acids. Looked up from germline, CDR1 is SGHDN and CDR2 is FVKESK. The CDR3 is CASSQGGARTQYF. CDR3 bases: TGTGCCAGCAGCCAAGGGGGGGCACGGACGCAGTATTTT.

This clonotype was detected only a few times. The chain joins TRBV6-5 to TRBJ1-2; 8 bases fit TRBD1. This CDR3 has 15 residues. With 0 bases clipped from V and 5 bases from J, the junction kept 5 bases outside the gene matches. Looked up from germline, CDR1 is MNHEY and CDR2 is SVGAGI. In DNA form, the CDR3 reads TGTGCCAGCAGTTACTCGATCCAGGGGGCTTATGGCTACACCTTC. It yields the protein CASSYSIQGAYGYTF.

This chain links TRBV27 with TRBJ1-2; D call uncertain. V was clipped by 2 bases and J by 8 bases, with 15 bases between them. The CDR3 has 14 residues. Germline CDR1 MNHEY, CDR2 SMNVEV (reference sequence). CDR3 region: CASSLRGISGGYTF. The CDR3 DNA sequence: TGTGCCAGCAGTTTAAGAGGCATCTCAGGAGGCTACACCTTC.

V is TRBV7-2 and J is TRBJ2-3; 8 bases are a match to TRBD2. Germline trimming cut 2 bases from V and 4 bases from J; bases unmatched to any gene: 5. This CDR3 comprises 15 residues. CDR1 is SGHTA, CDR2 FQGNSA, per germline. CDR3 bases: TGTGCCAGCAGCTTACAAGCGGGAGATTCAGATACGCAGTATTTT. Amino acid sequence: CASSLQAGDSDTQYF.

This clonotype has more than one count but fewer than ten. The chain has TRBV20-1 and TRBJ2-2, with D unresolved. V was trimmed by 4 bases and J by 5 bases, leaving 11 bases between them. The CDR3 is made up of 13 amino acids. Germline CDR1 and CDR2: DFQATT and SNEGSKA (reference sequence). CDR3 nucleotides: TGCAGTGCTATAAGACTGCCTACCGGGGAGCTGTTTTTT. Its translation: CSAIRLPTGELFF.

This clonotype has just a few counts. The chain joins TRBV15 to TRBJ2-1; 11 bases fit TRBD2. Trimming at V came to 3 bases and at J to 5 bases, leaving 0 bases not matched to a gene. This CDR3 comprises 14 residues. Germline lookup yields CDR1 LNHNV and CDR2 YYDKDF (reference sequence). The chain's CDR3 is CATSRTSGDNEQFF. The CDR3 DNA reads TGTGCCACCAGCAGGACTAGCGGGGACAATGAGCAGTTCTTC.